The entry below describes one T cell receptor beta chain. Original methodology: From reference gene primer amplification, estimates of nucleated cell counts were derived. Profiled with immunoSEQ multiplex PCR; TCRdb holds only in-frame clones, not every one. That table gives V, J and clone size, and the DNA gave D and trimming. The sample includes more than 150,000 clones, around four fifths seen only once; the top ten take roughly 13%. The data stem from a study of blood T cell repertoires in COVID-19. After removal of 4 bases from V and 4 bases from J, the junction contained 8 bases not matched to a gene. This CDR3 contains 15 residues. Looked up from germline, CDR1 is SGHAT and CDR2 is FQNNGV.

This receptor was identified in a man aged 65 to 79 who had recovered from COVID-19. The chain employs TRBV11-2 and TRBJ2-5; 8 bases agree with TRBD2. Material for sequencing was peripheral blood. The DNA of the CDR3 is TGTGCCAGCAGCTCTCCCCCGGGAGGGCCAGAGACCCAGTACTTC. It is translated as CASSSPPGGPETQYF.